The 22 T cell receptor beta chains below come from one sample, sequenced in a study of shared clonotypes between healthy human individuals. Sequencing was performed with immunoSEQ multiplex PCR; in TCRdb, only in-frame clones are kept and a portion is missing. The table has about 560,000 clones, about 80% seen once; the top ten hold around 11%. What was sequenced was PBMCs. Source of these receptors: a woman between 40 and 50 years old in good health. Some clones in this sample may be carry-over from other donors' samples.

The chain recombines TRBV4-3 with TRBJ2-7; a possible D gene is TRBD2 (5 bases). Per the germline V gene, CDR1 is LGHNA and CDR2 is YSLEER. The CDR3 loop spans 16 amino acids. V shed 0 bases and J shed 2 bases, with 14 bases lying between them. The CDR3 nucleotides are TGCGCCAGCAGCCAAGATATAAGGCTAGCCGCCTACGAGCAGTACTTC. Residues: CASSQDIRLAAYEQYF.

The genes are TRBV10-3 and TRBJ2-7; 7 bases align to TRBD2. J lost 3 bases, V lost 3 bases, and 5 bases had no gene match. Germline CDR1 is ENHRY and CDR2 is SYGVKD. The CDR3 is 14 amino acids. Here the CDR3 reads CAISDGRESYEQYF. The CDR3 DNA follows: TGTGCCATCAGTGATGGGCGGGAGAGCTACGAGCAGTACTTC.

The chain links TRBV11-3 to TRBJ2-4; possibly TRBD1 for D (5 bases). The germline V gene has CDR1 SGHNT and CDR2 YENEEA. There are 16 residues in the CDR3. V was clipped by 3 bases and J by 0 bases, with 12 bases between them. The CDR3 protein is CASSFNRMLAKNIQYF. CDR3 bases: TGTGCCAGCAGCTTTAACAGGATGCTAGCCAAAAACATTCAGTACTTC.

Comments on this clone: This may arise from a read error, as a much more abundant clone is one base away. This chain links TRBV7-9 with TRBJ1-1, with D maybe TRBD1 (6 bases). Germline V gene data show CDR1 as SEHNR and CDR2 as FQNEAQ (reference sequence). The V end lost 5 bases, the J end lost 2 bases, and 9 bases lay between the germline ends. CDR3 length equals 13 residues. CDR3: CASSRGGNTEAFF. CDR3 nucleotide sequence: TGTGCCAGCAGCCGAGGGGGAAACACTGAAGCTTTCTTT.

Only one count was recorded for this clone. This rearrangement joins TRBV2 to TRBJ1-3; 8 nucleotides align to TRBD1. The CDR3 is 14 amino acids. CDR1 is SNHLY, CDR2 FYNNEI, per germline. V shed 7 bases and J 3 bases; nucleotides not matched to a gene: 5. CDR3 residues: CASTTDRGGNTIYF. DNA for the CDR3: TGTGCCAGCACAACCGACAGGGGTGGAAACACCATATATTTT.

The chain combines TRBV11-3 with TRBJ2-2; D is possibly TRBD1 (6 bases). The CDR3 runs 17 residues. V lost 5 bases and J lost 2, with 18 bases in between. Germline assignment: CDR1 SGHNT and CDR2 YENEEA. CDR3 loop: CASSPDSLQGNTGELFF. CDR3 nucleotides: TGTGCCAGCAGCCCGGATAGCTTACAGGGTAACACCGGGGAGCTGTTTTTT.

In its sample, this clone was seen a few times. V and J are TRBV27 and TRBJ2-4; 15 bases are a match to TRBD2. The CDR3 extends over 20 amino acids. Germline CDR1 and CDR2: MNHEY and SMNVEV (reference sequence). The V segment lost 4 bases and the J segment 0 bases; nucleotides outside the gene matches: 10. CDR3 in DNA: TGTGCCAGCAGTTCCGGACTAGCGGGAGGGCCTCCCTTAGCCAAAAACATTCAGTACTTC. Translating it yields CASSSGLAGGPPLAKNIQYF.

The chain employs TRBV30 and TRBJ1-4; 9 bases line up with TRBD1. The CDR3 has 14 amino acids. Germline trimming cut 3 bases from V and 5 bases from J; bases unmatched to any gene: 4. CDR1 GTSNPN and CDR2 SVGIG come from the germline V gene (reference sequence). DNA for the CDR3: TGTGCCTGGAGGTTGACAGGGGGAAATGAAAAACTGTTTTTT. Translating it yields CAWRLTGGNEKLFF.

The chain has TRBV7-9 and TRBJ2-5; D not resolved. The CDR3 runs to 13 residues. Trimming cost V 7 bases and J 0 bases, with 9 bases left between them. CDR1 is SEHNR, CDR2 FQNEAQ, per germline (reference sequence). The CDR3 nucleotides read TGTGCCAGCATCGGGTCTTACCAAGAGACCCAGTACTTC. Its protein product is CASIGSYQETQYF.

This clone occurred once. One base separates it from a far larger clone, so it is likely a read error. The rearrangement uses TRBV4-1 and TRBJ2-5; D possibly uses TRBD1 or TRBD2 (5 bases each). The better agreement between TRBJ2-7 and the DNA end casts doubt on the J call. The CDR3 contains 13 residues. CDR1 and CDR2 from the germline V gene are MGHRA and YSYEKL. The CDR3 protein is CVSSPGAAYEQYF. As DNA, the CDR3 is TGCGTCAGCAGTCCCGGGGCAGCCTACGAGCAGTACTTC.

This clone was detected only a few times. The chain is built from TRBV19 and TRBJ2-3; 8 bases agree with TRBD2. V shed 6 bases and J 4 bases; nucleotides not matched to a gene: 6. This CDR3 spans 14 amino acids. The V gene's germline CDR1 is LNHDA and CDR2 SQIVND (reference sequence). This CDR3 is CASSPGLDPDTQYF. The CDR3 region has the DNA TGTGCCAGTAGCCCGGGACTAGATCCAGATACGCAGTATTTT.

About this clone: Only one base separates this from a far larger clonotype, so it likely reflects a read error. This rearrangement joins TRBV7-2 to TRBJ1-1; D call uncertain. Trimming removed 3 bases from V and 0 bases from J, with 8 bases in between. The CDR3 has 14 amino acids. Germline values: CDR1 SGHTA, CDR2 FQGNSA. The chain's CDR3 is CASSFEMLNTEAFF. In DNA, the CDR3 is TGTGCCAGCAGCTTCGAGATGTTGAACACTGAAGCTTTCTTT.

The V call is TRBV9, the J call TRBJ2-2; 7 bases match TRBD1. V shed 4 bases, J shed 3 bases, and the junction held 9 bases outside the gene matches. This CDR3 region has 16 residues. Germline V gene data show CDR1 as SGDLS and CDR2 as YYNGEE. CDR3 sequence (DNA): TGTGCCAGCAGCCCGCCACAGGGGTGGGACACCGGGGAGCTGTTTTTT. Translation: CASSPPQGWDTGELFF.

This clone was found a few times. This sequence joins TRBV19 and TRBJ1-5; possibly TRBD1 for D (6 bases). Germline-derived CDR1 and CDR2 are LNHDA and SQIVND (reference sequence). Trimming took off 5 bases at V and 5 bases at J, with 13 bases between the two ends. The CDR3 covers 14 residues. CDR3 DNA: TGTGCCAGTAGTTTTGGACAGTGGGATCAGCCCCAGCATTTT. Residues: CASSFGQWDQPQHF.

The CDR3 protein is CASRVAGGGDEQYF. The CDR3 DNA is TGTGCCAGCAGGGTAGCGGGAGGGGGGGACGAGCAGTACTTC. The chain is built from TRBV28 and TRBJ2-7; TRBD2 matches 11 bases. Germline lookup yields CDR1 MDHEN and CDR2 SYDVKM. The CDR3 has 14 amino acids. V lost 6 bases and J lost 5; bases outside the gene matches: 6.

The chain is built from TRBV28 and TRBJ1-1; 10 bases align to TRBD1. CDR1 MDHEN and CDR2 SYDVKM come from the germline V gene. The J segment lost 8 bases and the V segment lost 7 bases, leaving 7 bases of the junction unmatched. This CDR3 contains 13 residues. CDR3 loop: CASTLDRGREAFF. CDR3 DNA sequence: TGTGCCAGCACCTTAGACAGGGGGCGGGAAGCTTTCTTT.

The rearrangement links TRBV5-1 to TRBJ1-1; 9 bases match TRBD1. CDR3 length: 18 residues. CDR1 and CDR2 (germline): SGHRS, YFSETQ. The V and J ends lost 0 bases and 5 bases, in that order; junction bases with no gene match: 14. The CDR3 region is CASSLASFGQGISTEAFF. CDR3 DNA: TGCGCCAGCAGCTTGGCCAGTTTCGGACAGGGGATATCGACTGAAGCTTTCTTT.

The genes are TRBV9 and TRBJ1-1; D is undetermined. Deletions cut 4 bases from V and 0 bases from J, with 10 bases between. CDR3 length: 14 amino acids. Looked up from germline, CDR1 is SGDLS and CDR2 is YYNGEE. The CDR3 coding sequence is TGTGCCAGCAGCCCTTCCTCCATGAACACTGAAGCTTTCTTT. Its translation: CASSPSSMNTEAFF.

This clone was counted ten times or more. The genes are TRBV28 and TRBJ1-2; D may be TRBD1 (5 bases). Trimming removed 6 bases at V and 4 bases at J, with 12 bases between. Germline CDR1 is MDHEN and CDR2 is SYDVKM. There are 13 residues in the CDR3. The CDR3 DNA sequence: TGTGCCAGCAGGCCGACGGGGCCCTATGGCTACACCTTC. This sequence encodes CASRPTGPYGYTF.

This clone was recorded only once. This may be a read error, as it is one base from a much larger clone. The same CDR3 also results from other DNA sequences found in this sample. V is TRBV6-1 and J is TRBJ2-3; 11 positions agree with TRBD2. Looked up from germline, CDR1 is MNHNS and CDR2 is SASEGT. This CDR3 is 15 amino acids long. The CDR3 reads CASISTSGTPDTQYF. CDR3 nucleotide sequence: TGTGCTAGCATTTCGACTAGCGGGACCCCAGATACGCAGTATTTT.

The gene calls are TRBV6-4 and TRBJ2-3; 13 bases fit TRBD2. V dropped 4 bases and J dropped 2; count of bases not matched to a gene: 3. The V gene's germline CDR1 is MRHNA and CDR2 SNTAGT. The CDR3 spans 16 residues. The CDR3 DNA reads TGTGCCAGCAGTGTGGGGACTAGCGGGAACACAGATACGCAGTATTTT. Protein sequence: CASSVGTSGNTDTQYF.

This clone was seen repeatedly, ten times or more. V gene TRBV15 combines with J gene TRBJ2-1; D possibly corresponds to TRBD2 (6 bases). V was shortened by 0 bases and J by 5 bases, with 17 bases between the two germline ends. CDR3 length equals 17 residues. Germline V gives CDR1 LNHNV, CDR2 YYDKDF (reference sequence). The DNA of the CDR3 is TGTGCCACCAGCAGAGATATTGGGACTCTGACGGACAATGAGCAGTTCTTC. This codes for CATSRDIGTLTDNEQFF.